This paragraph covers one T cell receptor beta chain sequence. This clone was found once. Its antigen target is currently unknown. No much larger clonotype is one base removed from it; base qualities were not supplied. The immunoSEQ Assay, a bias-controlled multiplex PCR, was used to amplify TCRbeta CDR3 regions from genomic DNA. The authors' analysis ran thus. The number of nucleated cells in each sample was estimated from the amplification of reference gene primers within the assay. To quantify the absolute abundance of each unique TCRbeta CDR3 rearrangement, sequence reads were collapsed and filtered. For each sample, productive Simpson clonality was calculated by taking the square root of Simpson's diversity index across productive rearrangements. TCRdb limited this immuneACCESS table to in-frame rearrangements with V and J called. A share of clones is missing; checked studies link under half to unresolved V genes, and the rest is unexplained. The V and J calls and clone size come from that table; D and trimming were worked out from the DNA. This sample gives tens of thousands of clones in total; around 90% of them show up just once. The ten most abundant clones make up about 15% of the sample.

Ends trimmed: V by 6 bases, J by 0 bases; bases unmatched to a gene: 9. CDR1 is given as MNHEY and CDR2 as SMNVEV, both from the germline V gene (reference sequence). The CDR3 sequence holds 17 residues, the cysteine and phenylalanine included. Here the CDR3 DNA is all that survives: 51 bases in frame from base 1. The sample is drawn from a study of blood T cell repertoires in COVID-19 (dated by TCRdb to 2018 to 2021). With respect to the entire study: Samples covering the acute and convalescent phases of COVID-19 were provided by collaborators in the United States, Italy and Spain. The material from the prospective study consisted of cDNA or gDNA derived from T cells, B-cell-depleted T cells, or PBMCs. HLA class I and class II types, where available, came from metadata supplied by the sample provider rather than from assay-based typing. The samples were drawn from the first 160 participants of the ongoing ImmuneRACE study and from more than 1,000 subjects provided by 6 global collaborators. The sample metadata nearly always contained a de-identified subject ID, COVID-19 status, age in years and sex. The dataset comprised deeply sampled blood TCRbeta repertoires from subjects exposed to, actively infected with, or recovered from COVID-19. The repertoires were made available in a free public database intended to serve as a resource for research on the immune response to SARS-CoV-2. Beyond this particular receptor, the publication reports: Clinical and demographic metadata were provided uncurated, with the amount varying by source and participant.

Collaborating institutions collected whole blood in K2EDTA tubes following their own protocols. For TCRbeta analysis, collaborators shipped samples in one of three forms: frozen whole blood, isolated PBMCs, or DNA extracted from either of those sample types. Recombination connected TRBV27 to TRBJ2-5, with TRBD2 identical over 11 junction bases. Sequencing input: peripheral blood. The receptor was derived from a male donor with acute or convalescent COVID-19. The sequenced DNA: TGTGCCAGCAGCCATCGGCGACTAGCGGGGTACCAAGAGACCCAGTACTTC. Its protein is CASSHRRLAGYQETQYF.